Below, one T cell receptor beta chain is given with its context. What it binds is not known. The ends lost 3 bases at V and 3 bases at J; junction bases unmatched: 6. Germline CDR1 is LGHNA and CDR2 is YSLEER. The CDR3 extends over 16 amino acids. Produced via immunoSEQ multiplex PCR; TCRdb's table is partial and in-frame only. The sample has some 170,000 clones, around nine tenths seen once. The validation cohort, a group of over a hundred subjects, included the donors and was separate from the roughly 700-subject first cohort. The data derive from a study of cytomegalovirus exposure and HLA in healthy donors. Across the study: The 100 to 150 validation repertoires and the 666 first-cohort repertoires shared a platform, a later analysis reported. General observations from the study: It was found in a later analysis that first-cohort TCR clusters tended to co-occur in the 90 to 150 validation repertoires.

The genes are TRBV4-3 and TRBJ2-2, with TRBD1 identical over 8 bases. This receptor was identified in a man younger than 35 in good health and CMV-seropositive. The sequencing sample was made of PBMCs. CDR3 in DNA: TGCGCCAGCAGCCAGGCGACAGGGGCCTACACCGGGGAGCTGTTTTTT. Its translation is CASSQATGAYTGELFF.